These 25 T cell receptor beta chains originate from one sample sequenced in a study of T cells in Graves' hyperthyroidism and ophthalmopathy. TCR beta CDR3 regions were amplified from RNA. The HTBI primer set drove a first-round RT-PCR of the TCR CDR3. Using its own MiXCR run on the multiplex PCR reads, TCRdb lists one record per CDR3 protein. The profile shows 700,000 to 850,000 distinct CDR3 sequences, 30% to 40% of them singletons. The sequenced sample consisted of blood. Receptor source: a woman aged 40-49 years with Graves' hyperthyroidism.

The CDR3 DNA follows: TGTGCCAGCGGGGCCGGGACAGGGGGCTGGAAGACCCAGTACTTC. It specifies CASGAGTGGWKTQYF. This chain joins TRBV25-1 and TRBJ2-5, with 12 nucleotides matching TRBD1. V lost 8 bases, J lost 6 bases, and 10 bases stayed unmatched. This CDR3 spans 15 amino acids. The germline V gene has CDR1 MGHDK and CDR2 SYGVNS.

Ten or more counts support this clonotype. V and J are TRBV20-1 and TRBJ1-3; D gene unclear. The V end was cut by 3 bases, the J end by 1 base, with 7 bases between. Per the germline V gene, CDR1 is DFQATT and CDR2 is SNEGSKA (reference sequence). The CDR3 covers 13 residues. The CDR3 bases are TGCAGTGCTAGGGGATTATCTGGAAACACCATATATTTT. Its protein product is CSARGLSGNTIYF.

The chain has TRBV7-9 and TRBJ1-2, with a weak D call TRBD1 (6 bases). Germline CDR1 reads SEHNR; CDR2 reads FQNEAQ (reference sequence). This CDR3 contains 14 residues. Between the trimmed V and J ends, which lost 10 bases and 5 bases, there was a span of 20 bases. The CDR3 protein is CATFTGIGSYGYTF. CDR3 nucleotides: TGTGCCACCTTTACAGGGATTGGATCTTATGGCTACACCTTC.

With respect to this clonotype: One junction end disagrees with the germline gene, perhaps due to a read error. The DNA for the CDR3 is TGTGCCACCAGTGAAGGACAGGGGTTTGATGAAAAACTGTTTTTT. It translates to CATSEGQGFDEKLFF. This rearrangement joins TRBV2 to TRBJ1-4; 9 bases are shared with TRBD1. Germline-derived CDR1 and CDR2 are SNHLY and FYNNEI. This CDR3 has 15 residues.

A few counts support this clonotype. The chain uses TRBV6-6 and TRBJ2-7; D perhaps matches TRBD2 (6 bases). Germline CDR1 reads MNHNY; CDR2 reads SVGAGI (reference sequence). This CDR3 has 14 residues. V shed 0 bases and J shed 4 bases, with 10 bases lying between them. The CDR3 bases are TGTGCCAGCAGTTACTCAGGAGGGGAATACGAGCAGTACTTC. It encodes CASSYSGGEYEQYF.

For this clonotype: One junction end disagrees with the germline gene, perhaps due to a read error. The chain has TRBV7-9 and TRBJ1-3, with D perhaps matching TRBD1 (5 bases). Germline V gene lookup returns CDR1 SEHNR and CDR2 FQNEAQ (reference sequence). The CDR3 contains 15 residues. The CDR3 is CASSPTTASGSTIYF. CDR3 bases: TGTGCCAGCAGCCCGACGACAGCCTCTGGAAGCACCATATATTTT.

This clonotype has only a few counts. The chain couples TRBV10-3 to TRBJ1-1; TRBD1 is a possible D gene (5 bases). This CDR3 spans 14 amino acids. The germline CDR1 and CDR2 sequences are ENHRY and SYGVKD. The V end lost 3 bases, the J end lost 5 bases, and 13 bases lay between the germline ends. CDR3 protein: CAISDPGRGTEAFF. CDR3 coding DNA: TGTGCCATCAGTGATCCAGGGAGGGGAACTGAAGCTTTCTTT.

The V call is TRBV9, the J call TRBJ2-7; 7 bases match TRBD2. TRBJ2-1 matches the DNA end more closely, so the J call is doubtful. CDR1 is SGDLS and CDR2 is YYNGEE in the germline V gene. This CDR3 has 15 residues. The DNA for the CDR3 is TGTGCCAGCAGCGAGGGGACCCAGCGGGGCAAAGAGCAGTTCTTC. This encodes CASSEGTQRGKEQFF.

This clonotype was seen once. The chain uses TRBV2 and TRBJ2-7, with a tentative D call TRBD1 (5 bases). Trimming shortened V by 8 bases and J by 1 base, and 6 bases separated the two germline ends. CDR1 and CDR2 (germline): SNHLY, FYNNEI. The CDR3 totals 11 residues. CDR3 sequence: CASQGSYEQYF. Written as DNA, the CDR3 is TGTGCCAGCCAGGGTTCCTACGAGCAGTACTTC.

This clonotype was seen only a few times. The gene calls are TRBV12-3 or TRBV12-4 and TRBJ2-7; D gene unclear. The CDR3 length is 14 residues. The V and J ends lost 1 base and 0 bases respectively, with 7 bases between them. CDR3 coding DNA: TGTGCCAGCAGTTTAGAGCGTTCCTCCTACGAGCAGTACTTC. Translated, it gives CASSLERSSYEQYF.

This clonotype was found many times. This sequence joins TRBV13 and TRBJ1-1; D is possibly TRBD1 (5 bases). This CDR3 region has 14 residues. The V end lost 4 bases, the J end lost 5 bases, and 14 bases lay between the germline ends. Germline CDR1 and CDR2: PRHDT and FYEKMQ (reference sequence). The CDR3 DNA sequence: TGTGCCAGCAGCTCATCAGGGAGAGGGACTGAAGCTTTCTTT. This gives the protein CASSSSGRGTEAFF.

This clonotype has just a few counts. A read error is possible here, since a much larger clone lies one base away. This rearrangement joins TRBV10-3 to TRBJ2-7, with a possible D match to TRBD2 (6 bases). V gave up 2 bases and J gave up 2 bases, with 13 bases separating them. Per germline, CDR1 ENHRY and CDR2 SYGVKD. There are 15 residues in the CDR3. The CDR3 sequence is CAISEVGGATYEQYF. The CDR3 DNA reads TGTGCCATCAGTGAGGTTGGCGGGGCGACCTACGAGCAGTACTTC.

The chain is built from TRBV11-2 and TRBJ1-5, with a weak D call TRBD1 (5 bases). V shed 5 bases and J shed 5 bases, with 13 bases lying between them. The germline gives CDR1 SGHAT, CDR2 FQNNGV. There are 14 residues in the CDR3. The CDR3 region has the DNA TGTGCCAGCAGCCAGGGCGTAGGGGATCAGCCCCAGCATTTT. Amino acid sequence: CASSQGVGDQPQHF.

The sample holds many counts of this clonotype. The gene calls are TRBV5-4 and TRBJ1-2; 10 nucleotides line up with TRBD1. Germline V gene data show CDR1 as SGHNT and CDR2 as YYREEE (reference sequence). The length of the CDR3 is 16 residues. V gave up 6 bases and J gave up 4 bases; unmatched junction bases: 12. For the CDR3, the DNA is TGTGCCAGCACCCAATTGACAGGGGGCTTCGCCTATGGCTACACCTTC. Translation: CASTQLTGGFAYGYTF.

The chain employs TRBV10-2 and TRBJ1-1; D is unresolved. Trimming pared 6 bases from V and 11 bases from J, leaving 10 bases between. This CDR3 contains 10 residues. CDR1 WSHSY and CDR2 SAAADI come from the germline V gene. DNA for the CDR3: TGCGCCAGCAGAGAACCTGGGGCTTTCTTT. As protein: CASREPGAFF.

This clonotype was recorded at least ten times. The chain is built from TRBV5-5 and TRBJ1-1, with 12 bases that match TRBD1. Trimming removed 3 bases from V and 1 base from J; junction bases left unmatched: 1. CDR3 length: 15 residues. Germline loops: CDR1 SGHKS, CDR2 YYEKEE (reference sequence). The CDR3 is CASSWGQGANTEAFF. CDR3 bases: TGTGCCAGCAGCTGGGGACAGGGGGCGAACACTGAAGCTTTCTTT.

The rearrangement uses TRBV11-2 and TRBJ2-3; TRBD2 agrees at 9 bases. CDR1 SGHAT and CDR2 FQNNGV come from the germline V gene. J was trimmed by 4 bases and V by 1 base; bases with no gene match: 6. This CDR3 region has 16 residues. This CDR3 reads CASSLVGGGAADTQYF. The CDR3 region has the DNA TGTGCCAGCAGCTTAGTTGGCGGGGGGGCCGCAGATACGCAGTATTTT.

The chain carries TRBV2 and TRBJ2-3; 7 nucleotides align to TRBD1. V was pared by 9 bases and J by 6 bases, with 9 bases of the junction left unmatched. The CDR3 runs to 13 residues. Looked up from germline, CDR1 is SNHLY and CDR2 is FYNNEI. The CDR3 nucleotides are TGTGCCAGTACAGGGGAAATGGGGGATACGCAGTATTTT. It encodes CASTGEMGDTQYF.

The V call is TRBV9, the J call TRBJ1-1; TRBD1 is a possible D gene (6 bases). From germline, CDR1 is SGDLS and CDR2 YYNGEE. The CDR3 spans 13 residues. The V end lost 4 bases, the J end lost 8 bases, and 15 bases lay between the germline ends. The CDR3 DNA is TGTGCCAGCAGCTCCCGCCGGGACAAGGAAGCTTTCTTT. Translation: CASSSRRDKEAFF.

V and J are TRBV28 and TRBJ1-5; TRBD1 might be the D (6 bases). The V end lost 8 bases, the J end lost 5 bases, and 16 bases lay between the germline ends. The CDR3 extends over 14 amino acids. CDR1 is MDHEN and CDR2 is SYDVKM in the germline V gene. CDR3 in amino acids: CASGLIQGHQPQHF. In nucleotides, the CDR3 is TGTGCCAGCGGACTGATACAGGGACATCAGCCCCAGCATTTT.

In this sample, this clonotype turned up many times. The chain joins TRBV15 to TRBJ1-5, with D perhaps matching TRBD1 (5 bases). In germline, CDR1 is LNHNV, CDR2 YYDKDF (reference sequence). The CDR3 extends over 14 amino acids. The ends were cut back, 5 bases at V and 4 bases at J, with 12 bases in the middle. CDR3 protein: CATSPRGYNQPQHF. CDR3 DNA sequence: TGTGCCACCAGCCCCCGGGGGTATAATCAGCCCCAGCATTTT.

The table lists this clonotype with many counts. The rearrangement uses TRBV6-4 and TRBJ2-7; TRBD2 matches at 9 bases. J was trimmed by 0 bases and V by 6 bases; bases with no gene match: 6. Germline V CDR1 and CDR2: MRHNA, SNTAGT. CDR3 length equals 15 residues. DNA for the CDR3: TGTGCCAGCAGGGAGCTAGCGGGGCACTCCTACGAGCAGTACTTC. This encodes CASRELAGHSYEQYF.

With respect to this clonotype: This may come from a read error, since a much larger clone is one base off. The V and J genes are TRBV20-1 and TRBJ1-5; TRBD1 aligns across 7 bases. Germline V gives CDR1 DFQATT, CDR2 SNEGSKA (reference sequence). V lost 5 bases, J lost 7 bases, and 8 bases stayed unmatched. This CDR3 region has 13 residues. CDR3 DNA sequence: TGCAGTGCTGGTAGGGGAGGGGGCCAGCCCCAGCATTTT. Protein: CSAGRGGGQPQHF.

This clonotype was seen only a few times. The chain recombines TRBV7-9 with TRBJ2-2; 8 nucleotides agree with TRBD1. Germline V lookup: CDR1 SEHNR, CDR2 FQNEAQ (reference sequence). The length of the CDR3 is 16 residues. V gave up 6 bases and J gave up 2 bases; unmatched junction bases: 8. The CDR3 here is CASSDSGGSNTGELFF. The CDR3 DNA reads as TGTGCCAGCAGTGACTCAGGGGGCTCCAACACCGGGGAGCTGTTTTTT.

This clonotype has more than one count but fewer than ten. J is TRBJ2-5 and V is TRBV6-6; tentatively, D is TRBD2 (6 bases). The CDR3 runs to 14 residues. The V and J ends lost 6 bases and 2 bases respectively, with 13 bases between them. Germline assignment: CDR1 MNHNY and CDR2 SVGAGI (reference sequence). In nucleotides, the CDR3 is TGTGCCAGCAGACGGCCGGGACTTCAAGAGACCCAGTACTTC. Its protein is CASRRPGLQETQYF.